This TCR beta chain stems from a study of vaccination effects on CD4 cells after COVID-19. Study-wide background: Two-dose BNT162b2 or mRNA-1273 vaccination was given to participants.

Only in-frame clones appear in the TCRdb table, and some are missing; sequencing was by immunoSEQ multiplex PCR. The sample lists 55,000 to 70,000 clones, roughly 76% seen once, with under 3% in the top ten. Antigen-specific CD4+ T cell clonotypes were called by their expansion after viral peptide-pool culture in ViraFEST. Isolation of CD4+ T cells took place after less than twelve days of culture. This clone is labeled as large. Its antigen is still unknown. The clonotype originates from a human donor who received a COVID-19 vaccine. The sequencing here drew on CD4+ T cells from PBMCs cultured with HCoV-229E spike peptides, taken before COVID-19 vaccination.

CDR3 loop: CSASPGNTQYF. The CDR3 DNA follows: TGCAGTGCTAGTCCCGGGAATACGCAGTATTTT. The J gene is TRBJ2-3, the V gene TRBV20-1, with D perhaps TRBD2 (5 bases). The V end lost 3 bases, the J end lost 7 bases, and 8 bases lay between the germline ends. The CDR3 runs to 11 residues. Germline CDR1 DFQATT, CDR2 SNEGSKA (reference sequence).